This entry is about one TCR beta chain. What it recognizes is unknown. This record belongs to a study of T cell responses to AZD1222 COVID-19 vaccine. General study results and limits: The donors showed a predominance of white British ancestry and of females, with possible underestimation of clonal diversity. It was only after the peak T cell response that any repertoires were sampled. Only a handful of AZD1222 recipients were seropositive at baseline. When two AZD1222 doses had been given, Spike-specific TCR breadth and depth rose.

Germline V gene data show CDR1 as SGHKS and CDR2 as YYEKEE (reference sequence). V was clipped by 0 bases and J by 0 bases; unmatched bases: 8. The CDR3 is made up of 19 amino acids. Clones were sequenced by immunoSEQ multiplex PCR, and TCRdb holds only the in-frame ones, with some missing. The table records approximately 270,000 clones, 85% to 95% of them present only once. This material consisted of peripheral blood, taken 28 days after the second AZD1222 dose. This rearrangement joins TRBV5-5 to TRBJ1-5, with TRBD1 matching over 11 bases. This TCR was sampled from an adult who received the AZD1222 COVID-19 vaccine. The CDR3 sequence is CASSLGGQGAPYSNQPQHF. The CDR3 nucleotides read TGTGCCAGCAGCTTGGGCGGACAGGGGGCCCCCTATAGCAATCAGCCCCAGCATTTT.